This entry describes one T cell receptor (beta chain). This sample was taken from a study of blood T cell repertoires in COVID-19. Study-wide background: Donors in the United States, Italy and Spain gave samples during acute or convalescent COVID-19. T cells, B-cell-depleted T cells, or PBMCs supplied cDNA or gDNA.

Donors were grouped by their self-reported clinical history. This CDR3 is 12 amino acids long. The germline V gene has CDR1 SGHRS and CDR2 YFSETQ. V was trimmed by 3 bases and J by 9 bases, leaving 12 bases between them. Methods used by the authors: Estimated nucleated cell counts came from reference gene primer amplification. Sequenced by immunoSEQ multiplex PCR; TCRdb stores in-frame clones only, minus some. D and trimming come from the DNA, and the V and J calls and clone size come from that table. Of about 81,000 clones listed, approximately 90% are singletons. The receptor was isolated from a woman aged 45-60 years with acute COVID-19. The specimen sequenced was PBMCs or T cells enriched from blood (not recorded which). The V and J genes are TRBV5-1 and TRBJ1-1; no reliable D call. The CDR3 sequence: CASSSVRTKAFF. The CDR3 DNA sequence: TGCGCCAGCAGCTCGGTTCGAACTAAAGCTTTCTTT. Full variable domain (missing parts from reference TRBV5-1 and TRBJ1-1): KAGVTQTPRYLIKTRGQQVTLSCSPISGHRSVSWYQQTPGQGLQFLFEYFSETQRNKGNFPGRFSGRQFSNSRSEMNVSTLELGDSALYLCASSSVRTKAFFGQGTRLTVV.